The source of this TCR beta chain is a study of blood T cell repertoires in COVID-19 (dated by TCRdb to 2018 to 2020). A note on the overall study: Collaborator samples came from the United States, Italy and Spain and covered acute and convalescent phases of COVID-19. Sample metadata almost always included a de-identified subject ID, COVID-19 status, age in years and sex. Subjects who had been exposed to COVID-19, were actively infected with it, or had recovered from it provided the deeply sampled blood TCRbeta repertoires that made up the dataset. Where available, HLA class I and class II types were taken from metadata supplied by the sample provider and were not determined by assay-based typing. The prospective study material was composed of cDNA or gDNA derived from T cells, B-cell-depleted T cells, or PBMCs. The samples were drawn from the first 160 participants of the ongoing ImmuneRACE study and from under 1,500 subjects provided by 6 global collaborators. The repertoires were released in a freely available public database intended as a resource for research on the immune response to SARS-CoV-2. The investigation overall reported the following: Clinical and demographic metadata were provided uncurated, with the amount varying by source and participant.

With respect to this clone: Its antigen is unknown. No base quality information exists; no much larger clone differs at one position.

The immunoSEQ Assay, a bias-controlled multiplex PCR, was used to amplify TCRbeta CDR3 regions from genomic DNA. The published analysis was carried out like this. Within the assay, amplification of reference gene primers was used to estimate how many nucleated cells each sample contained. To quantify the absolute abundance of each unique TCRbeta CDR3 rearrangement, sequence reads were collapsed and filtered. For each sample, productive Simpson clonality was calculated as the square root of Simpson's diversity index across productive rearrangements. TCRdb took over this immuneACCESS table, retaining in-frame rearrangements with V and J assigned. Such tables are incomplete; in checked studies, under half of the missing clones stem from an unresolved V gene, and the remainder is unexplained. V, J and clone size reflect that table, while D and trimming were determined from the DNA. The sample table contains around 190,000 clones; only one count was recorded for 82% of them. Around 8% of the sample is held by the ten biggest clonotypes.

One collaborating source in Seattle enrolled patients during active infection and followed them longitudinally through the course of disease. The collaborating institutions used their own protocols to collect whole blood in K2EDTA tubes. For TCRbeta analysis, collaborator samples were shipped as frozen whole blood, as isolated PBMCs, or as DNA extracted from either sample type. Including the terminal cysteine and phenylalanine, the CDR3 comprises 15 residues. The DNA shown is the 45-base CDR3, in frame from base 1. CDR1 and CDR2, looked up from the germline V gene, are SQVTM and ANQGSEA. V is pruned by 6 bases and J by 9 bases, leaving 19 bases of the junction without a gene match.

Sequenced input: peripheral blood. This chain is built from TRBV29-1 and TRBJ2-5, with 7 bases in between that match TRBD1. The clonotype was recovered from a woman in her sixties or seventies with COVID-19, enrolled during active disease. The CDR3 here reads CSVSKVAPNQGAQYF. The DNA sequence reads TGCAGCGTGAGCAAGGTAGCCCCCAATCAGGGGGCCCAGTACTTC.